What follows are 17 T cell receptor beta chains derived from one specimen sequenced in a study of human T cells and chemical hapten exposure. TCRdb fed the RACE reads into MiXCR, producing one record per CDR3 protein. The sample includes under 100,000 distinct CDR3 sequences, more than 9% of them seen just once. The time point is: patch test 2, 6 weeks after DPC sensitization. Described treatment: therapeutic diphenylcyclopropenone sensitization with weekly scalp DPC. The starting material was whole blood, obtained in connection with sensitization to the hapten diphenylcyclopropenone (DPC). These TCRs come from a woman in her forties or fifties with alopecia areata. Some clones in this sample may be carry-over from other donors' samples.

The rearrangement joins TRBV5-6 to TRBJ2-3; TRBD1 matches 8 bases. The V gene end was trimmed by 4 bases and the J gene end by 2 bases; junction bases not matched to a gene: 6. Germline V CDR1 and CDR2: SGHDT, YYEEEE. CDR3 length: 15 amino acids. CDR3 sequence reads: CASSRWTGSTDTQYF. The DNA for the CDR3 is TGTGCCAGCAGCCGGTGGACAGGGTCCACAGATACGCAGTATTTT.

The V call is TRBV5-1, the J call TRBJ2-7, with TRBD1 identical over 12 bases. J was trimmed by 5 bases and V by 5 bases; bases with no gene match: 5. This CDR3 is 14 amino acids long. CDR1 is SGHRS and CDR2 is YFSETQ in the germline V gene. The chain's CDR3 is CASRQGQGADEQYF. The CDR3 nucleotides are TGCGCCAGCAGACAGGGACAGGGGGCGGACGAGCAGTACTTC. The full variable domain, in which reference TRBV5-1 and TRBJ2-7 provide the parts outside the CDR3, is KAGVTQTPRYLIKTRGQQVTLSCSPISGHRSVSWYQQTPGQGLQFLFEYFSETQRNKGNFPGRFSGRQFSNSRSEMNVSTLELGDSALYLCASRQGQGADEQYFGPGTRLTVT.

This clonotype has ten or more counts. The rearrangement links TRBV9 to TRBJ2-5; perhaps TRBD2 as D (5 bases). Per the germline V gene, CDR1 is SGDLS and CDR2 is YYNGEE. The CDR3 sequence is 15 residues long. V was shortened by 0 bases and J by 4 bases, with 13 bases between the two germline ends. The CDR3 DNA sequence: TGTGCCAGCAGCGTAGAAGACCTAGCACGAGAGACCCAGTACTTC. It yields the protein CASSVEDLARETQYF.

This clonotype was seen repeatedly, ten times or more. CDR3 nucleotide sequence: TGTGCCAGCAGCCCTCAGGGGATAGCTACTAATTCACCCCTCCACTTT. It codes for CASSPQGIATNSPLHF. The V and J genes are TRBV7-9 and TRBJ1-6, with D possibly being TRBD1 (6 bases). The CDR3 consists of 16 residues. Germline assignment: CDR1 SEHNR and CDR2 FQNEAQ (reference sequence). Between the trimmed V and J ends, which lost 5 bases and 6 bases, there was a span of 17 bases.

The chain uses TRBV20-1 and TRBJ2-5; 7 nucleotides line up with TRBD1. The CDR3 is 13 amino acids. The V gene's germline CDR1 is DFQATT and CDR2 SNEGSKA (reference sequence). The V segment lost 3 bases and the J segment 7 bases; nucleotides outside the gene matches: 8. The CDR3 region is CSARRGGDVTQYF. The CDR3 DNA reads TGCAGTGCTAGGAGAGGGGGCGATGTGACCCAGTACTTC.

The chain joins TRBV28 to TRBJ2-3; D is unresolved. Per the germline V gene, CDR1 is MDHEN and CDR2 is SYDVKM. The CDR3 totals 13 residues. The V gene lost 7 bases and the J gene lost 3 bases, with 11 bases spanning the gap. DNA of the CDR3: TGTGCCAGCATGAACCTGGCGACAGATACGCAGTATTTT. As protein: CASMNLATDTQYF.

The sample holds a few counts of this clonotype. This chain uses TRBV5-1 with TRBJ2-7; 11 bases align to TRBD2. The V gene's germline CDR1 is SGHRS and CDR2 YFSETQ. This CDR3 is built from 16 residues. With V trimmed by 4 bases and J by 2 bases, 8 bases remained unmatched. CDR3 DNA: TGCGCCAGCAGCCACACGACTAGCGGGATCACCTACGAGCAGTACTTC. Amino acids: CASSHTTSGITYEQYF.

The J gene is TRBJ2-2, the V gene TRBV7-6, with 7 bases fitting TRBD1. The CDR3 loop spans 13 amino acids. Germline lookup yields CDR1 SGHVS and CDR2 FNYEAQ. The J segment lost 10 bases and the V segment lost 10 bases, leaving 12 bases of the junction unmatched. The chain's CDR3 is CATIGLDRVELFF. For the CDR3, the DNA is TGTGCCACCATAGGCCTAGACAGGGTGGAGCTGTTTTTT.

This chain connects TRBV7-8 to TRBJ2-1, with 10 bases aligning to TRBD1. With 5 bases clipped from V and 9 bases from J, the junction kept 10 bases outside the gene matches. CDR1 and CDR2 (germline): SGHVS, FQNEAQ. The CDR3 extends over 15 amino acids. CDR3 residues: CASSHRDRGGGEQFF. CDR3 DNA sequence: TGTGCCAGCAGCCACAGGGACAGGGGAGGGGGTGAGCAGTTCTTC.

This clonotype was found many times. The chain is built from TRBV24-1 and TRBJ1-5; a possible D gene is TRBD1 (5 bases). In germline, CDR1 is KGHDR, CDR2 SFDVKD. This CDR3 has 18 residues. Trimming shortened V by 0 bases and J by 2 bases, and 16 bases separated the two germline ends. The CDR3, as DNA: TGTGCCACCAGTGATTTGGGGGCTAAGCCTTTTGGCAATCAGCCCCAGCATTTT. Translating gives CATSDLGAKPFGNQPQHF.

Many counts were recorded for this clonotype. J is TRBJ1-6 and V is TRBV6-5; perhaps TRBD1 as D (5 bases). V was pared by 2 bases and J by 8 bases, with 10 bases between. Per germline, CDR1 MNHEY and CDR2 SVGAGI. The CDR3 spans 14 residues. The CDR3 DNA follows: TGTGCCAGCAGTTACGGGGCCGAAGATTCACCCCTCCACTTT. The encoded protein is CASSYGAEDSPLHF.

This clonotype was counted many times. This chain connects TRBV20-1 to TRBJ2-1; 11 nucleotides align to TRBD2. Germline V lookup: CDR1 DFQATT, CDR2 SNEGSKA (reference sequence). Trimming at V came to 0 bases and at J to 6 bases, leaving 4 bases not matched to a gene. The CDR3 runs to 15 residues. CDR3 region: CSAREPLAGGNEQFF. CDR3 DNA sequence: TGCAGTGCTAGAGAACCGCTAGCGGGAGGCAATGAGCAGTTCTTC.

The chain joins TRBV15 to TRBJ2-7; 9 bases match TRBD1. There are 14 residues in the CDR3. Germline V CDR1 and CDR2: LNHNV, YYDKDF (reference sequence). The J segment lost 3 bases and the V segment lost 4 bases, leaving 4 bases of the junction unmatched. The CDR3 sequence is CATSTPTGGYEQYF. CDR3 nucleotides: TGTGCCACCAGCACCCCGACAGGGGGCTACGAGCAGTACTTC.

This clonotype was recorded at least ten times. The V gene is TRBV10-1, the J gene TRBJ1-6; D gene unclear. Trimming took 4 bases from V and 7 from J, leaving 8 bases between them. Germline V lookup: CDR1 WNHNN, CDR2 SYGVQD (reference sequence). The CDR3 is 13 amino acids. The CDR3 region has the DNA TGCGCCAGCAGTGGATCCTTGAATTCACCCCTCCACTTT. Translating gives CASSGSLNSPLHF.

This clonotype was recorded at least ten times. The rearrangement uses TRBV6-4 and TRBJ2-1; 10 nucleotides line up with TRBD2. The CDR3 is 13 residues long. V lost 2 bases and J lost 10; bases outside the gene matches: 2. Germline CDR1 is MRHNA and CDR2 is SNTAGT. The CDR3 sequence is CASSDGLAEEQFF. The CDR3 DNA sequence: TGTGCCAGCAGTGACGGACTAGCGGAAGAGCAGTTCTTC.

CDR3 sequence reads: CASVASALSDEKLFF. DNA for the CDR3: TGTGCCAGCGTAGCTTCAGCGCTGTCGGATGAAAAACTGTTTTTT. This chain uses TRBV28 with TRBJ1-4, with D uncertain. The CDR3 sequence is 15 residues long. Germline-derived CDR1 and CDR2 are MDHEN and SYDVKM. Trimming shortened V by 8 bases and J by 6 bases, and 19 bases separated the two germline ends.

The V and J genes are TRBV18 and TRBJ2-7; 12 nucleotides agree with TRBD1. Germline lookup yields CDR1 KGHSH and CDR2 LQKENI. The junction had 4 bases not matched to a gene; V was cut back by 3 bases and J by 4 bases. CDR3 length equals 15 residues. Here the CDR3 reads CASSPWDRGLYEQYF. The CDR3 DNA sequence: TGTGCCAGCTCACCCTGGGACAGGGGGCTGTACGAGCAGTACTTC.